Listed below are T cell receptor beta chains from one sample, sequenced in a study of blood T cell repertoires in COVID-19. Assay: immunoSEQ multiplex PCR; the TCRdb copy retains only in-frame clones and omits some. The table has some 200,000 clones, approximately 90% seen once; the top ten hold around 4.8%. Material for sequencing was peripheral blood. Source of these receptors: a woman between 35 and 50 years old with acute or convalescent COVID-19. The conserved cysteine and the conserved F or W are not part of the CDR3 here.

j_call v_call cdr3_aa
TRBJ2-3 TRBV2 ASSEVLAGEDTQY
TRBJ1-2 TRBV7-8 ASSPNPTGNYGYT
TRBJ1-2 TRBV4-1 ASSQDGRTDGYT
TRBJ1-5 TRBV19 ASSNDRVQPQH
TRBJ2-1 TRBV24-1 ATSDPTGGNVQF
TRBJ1-2 TRBV24-1 ATSEGGQAIDGYGYT
TRBJ1-5 TRBV21-1 ASTLPLPGTGCNQPQH
TRBJ1-2 TRBV18 ASSPRTEANYGYT
TRBJ1-5 TRBV7-9 ASSPDRGEQPQH
TRBJ1-1 TRBV11-2 ASSLKRQVSEAF
TRBJ1-4 TRBV5-1 ASSLSDRGGEKLF
TRBJ1-2 TRBV19 ASSIGQGERYGYT